The 22 T cell receptor beta chains presented below share a single source sample, sequenced in a study of HIV-infected patients and healthy controls (dated by TCRdb to about 2014). The library was generated by 5' RACE. Sequenced using an Illumina MiSeq. TCRdb trimmed public reads at Q25 via fastp, called clones via MiXCR and kept in-frame beta chains. Each entry merges the rows of one CDR3 protein and shows their most common DNA and genes. Within this sample are over 55,000 distinct CDR3 sequences, with about 15% of them counted one time only. Around 6% of the sample rests with the top ten. The sample was CD4+ T cells from blood. All receptors come from a human donor in good health.

This chain's CDR3 is CASRRTVSGNTIYF. CDR3 in DNA: TGTGCCAGCAGACGGACGGTCTCTGGAAACACCATATATTTT. This chain joins TRBV12-3 or TRBV12-4 and TRBJ1-3; D call uncertain. V gave up 6 bases and J gave up 0 bases, with 9 bases separating them. The CDR3 loop spans 14 amino acids.

In this sample, this clonotype turned up many times. The chain recombines TRBV29-1 with TRBJ2-3, with 10 bases that match TRBD2. The V segment lost 1 base and the J segment 7 bases; nucleotides outside the gene matches: 11. Germline V gives CDR1 SQVTM, CDR2 ANQGSEA. The CDR3 length is 16 residues. In DNA, the CDR3 is TGCAGCGTTGAAGGGGAAGCGGGGGGGCCGCCAAATACGCAGTATTTT. It yields the protein CSVEGEAGGPPNTQYF.

The chain uses TRBV18 and TRBJ2-3; tentative D call: TRBD1 (7 bases). The germline CDR1 and CDR2 sequences are KGHSH and LQKENI. CDR3 length: 17 amino acids. The V end was cut by 3 bases, the J end by 1 base, with 17 bases between. Here the CDR3 reads CASSPTGGGGRTDTQYF. The CDR3 DNA is TGTGCCAGCTCACCCACAGGCGGAGGGGGCCGCACAGATACGCAGTATTTT. Complete variable domain (other parts from reference TRBV18 and TRBJ2-3): NAGVMQNPRHLVRRRGQEARLRCSPMKGHSHVYWYRQLPEEGLKFMVYLQKENIIDESGMPKERFSAEFPKEGPSILRIQQVVRGDSAAYFCASSPTGGGGRTDTQYFGPGTRLTVL.

The V and J genes are TRBV20-1 and TRBJ2-5, with no clear D. V lost 3 bases and J 7 bases, leaving 15 bases between the germline ends. Germline assignment: CDR1 DFQATT and CDR2 SNEGSKA (reference sequence). CDR3 length: 13 amino acids. The CDR3 DNA follows: TGCAGTGCTAGGGCGGAGAGCAAGGGGACCCAGTACTTC. It specifies CSARAESKGTQYF.

The rearrangement links TRBV7-3 to TRBJ2-6, with D perhaps TRBD1 (5 bases). Trimming shortened V by 5 bases and J by 2 bases, and 13 bases separated the two germline ends. Germline CDR1 SGHTA, CDR2 FQGTGA. The CDR3 is 16 amino acids. The CDR3 protein is CASSPQGTAGANVLTF. The CDR3 DNA sequence: TGTGCCAGCAGCCCGCAGGGTACGGCTGGGGCCAACGTCCTGACTTTC.

This clonotype showed up just a few times. The chain couples TRBV28 to TRBJ2-5; D possibly corresponds to TRBD2 (7 bases). The CDR3 length is 14 residues. Per the germline V gene, CDR1 is MDHEN and CDR2 is SYDVKM. V lost 7 bases to trimming and J lost 1 base, with 13 bases between them. CDR3 sequence: CASMEGGPQETQYF. CDR3 sequence (DNA): TGTGCCAGCATGGAGGGGGGGCCCCAAGAGACCCAGTACTTC. The variable domain in full, completed from reference TRBV28 and TRBJ2-5, reads DVKVTQSSRYLVKRTGEKVFLECVQDMDHENMFWYRQDPGLGLRLIYFSYDVKMKEKGDIPEGYSVSREKKERFSLILESASTNQTSMYLCASMEGGPQETQYFGPGTRLLVL.

This clonotype was counted only a few times. This chain links TRBV7-3 with TRBJ2-3; D call uncertain. The CDR3 is 13 residues long. V lost 2 bases and J 7 bases, leaving 10 bases between the germline ends. Germline V gives CDR1 SGHTA, CDR2 FQGTGA. The CDR3 loop reads CASSLEVGNTQYF. CDR3 nucleotide sequence: TGTGCCAGCAGCTTAGAAGTGGGTAATACGCAGTATTTT. Combining the CDR3 with reference TRBV7-3 and TRBJ2-3 gives the whole variable domain GAGVSQTPSNKVTEKGKYVELRCDPISGHTALYWYRQSLGQGPEFLIYFQGTGAADDSGLPNDRFFAVRPEGSVSTLKIQRTERGDSAVYLCASSLEVGNTQYFGPGTRLTVL.

The sample holds many counts of this clonotype. The CDR3 bases are TGTGCCATCAGTGAGTCGACAGGGGGCTCCTACGAGCAGTACTTC. Translation gives CAISESTGGSYEQYF. This rearrangement joins TRBV10-3 to TRBJ2-7; TRBD1 agrees at 9 bases. The germline V gene has CDR1 ENHRY and CDR2 SYGVKD. This CDR3 comprises 15 residues. The V and J ends lost 0 bases and 0 bases, in that order; junction bases with no gene match: 0.

The genes are TRBV15 and TRBJ2-7, with D unresolved. The V gene lost 0 bases and the J gene lost 4 bases, with 7 bases spanning the gap. CDR3 size: 13 residues. CDR1 and CDR2 from the germline V gene are LNHNV and YYDKDF (reference sequence). The CDR3 DNA sequence: TGTGCCACCAGCAGAGATCAACGGTACGAGCAGTACTTC. Encoded protein: CATSRDQRYEQYF.

The genes are TRBV3-1 and TRBJ1-1; D is perhaps TRBD1 (6 bases). CDR1 and CDR2 (germline): LGHDT, YNNKEL (reference sequence). Trimming stripped 1 base from V and 3 bases from J, with 12 bases between. The CDR3 is 15 residues long. CDR3 coding DNA: TGTGCCAGCAGCCAAGCGGACAGAACCTACACTGAAGCTTTCTTT. It encodes CASSQADRTYTEAFF.

The chain has TRBV12-3 or TRBV12-4 and TRBJ2-1; the match to TRBD2 covers 11 bases. With 6 bases clipped from V and 0 bases from J, the junction kept 7 bases outside the gene matches. CDR3 length: 17 amino acids. The CDR3: CASRPTGLADSYNEQFF. In DNA form, the CDR3 reads TGTGCCAGCAGACCTACGGGACTAGCGGACTCCTACAATGAGCAGTTCTTC.

This clonotype was recorded at least ten times. The CDR3 DNA reads TGTGCCATCAGGACTAGCGGGAGTGGTAATGAGCAGTTCTTC. It is translated as CAIRTSGSGNEQFF. J is TRBJ2-1 and V is TRBV10-3; 12 bases agree with TRBD2. The CDR3 is made up of 14 amino acids. V was pared by 6 bases and J by 7 bases, with 4 bases of the junction left unmatched. CDR1 and CDR2 (germline): ENHRY, SYGVKD.

This clonotype appeared a few times. V is TRBV5-6 and J is TRBJ1-3, with a tentative D call TRBD1 (5 bases). The germline V gene encodes CDR1 SGHDT and CDR2 YYEEEE. V was pared by 5 bases and J by 4 bases, with 13 bases between. The CDR3 is made up of 14 amino acids. CDR3 amino acids: CASSPGGRGNTIYF. The CDR3 nucleotides are TGTGCCAGCAGTCCCGGGGGTAGAGGAAACACCATATATTTT.

In its sample, this clonotype was seen a few times. The chain uses TRBV6-6 and TRBJ1-2; tentatively, D is TRBD1 (6 bases). The CDR3 contains 17 residues. The V gene's germline CDR1 is MNHNY and CDR2 SVGAGI (reference sequence). V lost 0 bases and J 1 base, leaving 15 bases between the germline ends. The CDR3 DNA is TGTGCCAGCAGTTACTCGATTGGACAGACGATTAACTATGGCTACACCTTC. Translated, it gives CASSYSIGQTINYGYTF.

The gene calls are TRBV5-6 and TRBJ2-7, with D perhaps TRBD1 (6 bases). This CDR3 has 14 residues. The germline gives CDR1 SGHDT, CDR2 YYEEEE. Trimming removed 4 bases from V and 6 bases from J, with 17 bases in between. The CDR3 loop is CASSHPDSLSEQYF. Written as DNA, the CDR3 is TGTGCCAGCAGCCACCCGGACAGCTTAAGCGAGCAGTACTTC.

This clonotype was seen a handful of times. The gene calls are TRBV20-1 and TRBJ2-1; 10 bases map to TRBD2. V shed 5 bases, J shed 0 bases, and the junction held 10 bases outside the gene matches. The CDR3 extends over 17 amino acids. The germline CDR1 and CDR2 sequences are DFQATT and SNEGSKA (reference sequence). The CDR3 sequence is CSAVTSGRLSSYNEQFF. The CDR3, as DNA: TGCAGTGCTGTGACTAGCGGGCGGTTGAGCTCCTACAATGAGCAGTTCTTC.

This clonotype was detected ten times or more. This chain uses TRBV6-2 or TRBV6-3 with TRBJ2-3; TRBD2 agrees at 10 bases. CDR3 length: 16 amino acids. V shed 2 bases and J 5 bases; nucleotides not matched to a gene: 7. Germline CDR1 reads MNHEY; CDR2 reads SVGEGT. For the CDR3, the DNA is TGTGCCAGCAGTTACGCCGAGCTAGCGGGAGAAGATACGCAGTATTTT. Translation gives CASSYAELAGEDTQYF.

This clonotype was detected a few times. The V call is TRBV5-5, the J call TRBJ1-4; 8 bases align to TRBD1. The CDR3 is made up of 15 amino acids. CDR1 is SGHKS and CDR2 is YYEKEE in the germline V gene (reference sequence). Trimming cost V 4 bases and J 11 bases; bases outside gene matches: 13. CDR3 amino acids: CASSPAWTGNAKLFF. As DNA, the CDR3 is TGTGCCAGCAGCCCGGCATGGACAGGGAATGCGAAACTGTTTTTT.

This rearrangement joins TRBV7-2 to TRBJ1-2; D is undetermined. Germline lookup yields CDR1 SGHTA and CDR2 FQGNSA. The CDR3 sequence is 14 residues long. The V end was cut by 3 bases, the J end by 8 bases, with 16 bases between. The CDR3 sequence: CASSLGISLLGYTF. CDR3 DNA sequence: TGTGCCAGCAGCTTGGGGATCTCTCTGTTGGGCTACACCTTC.

The sample holds a few counts of this clonotype. The rearrangement links TRBV18 to TRBJ1-5; D not resolved. The CDR3 spans 14 residues. V shed 4 bases and J shed 1 base, with 8 bases lying between them. The germline V gene has CDR1 KGHSH and CDR2 LQKENI. CDR3 residues: CASSHGPSNQPQHF. CDR3 sequence (DNA): TGTGCCAGCTCACACGGGCCCAGCAATCAGCCCCAGCATTTT.

This clonotype was recorded a few times. V usage is TRBV5-1 and J usage is TRBJ2-1; a possible D gene is TRBD1 (6 bases). V was trimmed by 4 bases and J by 6 bases, leaving 14 bases between them. The CDR3 totals 14 residues. Per the germline V gene, CDR1 is SGHRS and CDR2 is YFSETQ. CDR3 bases: TGCGCCAGCAGCGTAGAACAGGGAACCAATGAGCAGTTCTTC. It codes for CASSVEQGTNEQFF. The variable domain in full, with the rest retrieved from reference TRBV5-1 and TRBJ2-1, is KAGVTQTPRYLIKTRGQQVTLSCSPISGHRSVSWYQQTPGQGLQFLFEYFSETQRNKGNFPGRFSGRQFSNSRSEMNVSTLELGDSALYLCASSVEQGTNEQFFGPGTRLTVL.

This chain joins TRBV12-3 or TRBV12-4 and TRBJ2-4; no reliable D call. V lost 0 bases, J lost 0 bases, and 6 bases lay in between. The CDR3 is 15 residues long. The CDR3 here is CASSLADLAKNIQYF. As DNA, the CDR3 is TGTGCCAGCAGTTTAGCAGATCTAGCCAAAAACATTCAGTACTTC.